These 13 T cell receptor beta chains were all obtained from the same sample, sequenced in a study of blood T cells in healthy people across ages. Then a second PCR, running about 7 to 11 cycles, was carried out with a sample-barcoded 5' primer and a J-beta primer mix. TCRdb re-called the 5' RACE reads with MiXCR, one entry per CDR3 protein. The sample lists 600,000 to 1,000,000 distinct CDR3 sequences; approximately 25% were seen once. The same data also contributed to another study, on T cells of mothers and their children.

The specimen was blood. The receptors here all came from a boy aged 10-17 years in good health.

The J gene is TRBJ2-7, the V gene TRBV6-2 or TRBV6-3; D could derive from TRBD1 or TRBD2 (6 bases each). Deletions cut 10 bases from V and 3 bases from J, with 16 bases between. There are 13 residues in the CDR3. From germline, CDR1 is MNHEY and CDR2 SVGEGT. This chain's CDR3 is CANRGTSHYEQYF. DNA of the CDR3: TGTGCCAACCGGGGGACATCGCACTACGAGCAGTACTTC.

This clonotype was observed a few times. V gene TRBV7-2 combines with J gene TRBJ1-2; 10 positions match TRBD1. The germline gives CDR1 SGHTA, CDR2 FQGNSA. CDR3 size: 15 residues. The J segment lost 3 bases and the V segment lost 2 bases, leaving 3 bases of the junction unmatched. The DNA of the CDR3 is TGTGCCAGCAGCTTACGTGGGACAGGGGACTATGGCTACACCTTC. It yields the protein CASSLRGTGDYGYTF.

The rearrangement links TRBV7-9 to TRBJ1-4, with 10 bases aligning to TRBD1. Losses at the gene ends were 5 bases for V and 6 bases for J; bases not matched to a gene: 6. Germline CDR1 and CDR2: SEHNR and FQNEAQ (reference sequence). There are 15 residues in the CDR3. CDR3: CASSTATGGDEKLFF. CDR3 nucleotide sequence: TGTGCCAGCAGCACCGCGACAGGGGGCGATGAAAAACTGTTTTTT.

This clonotype was observed a few times. The rearrangement uses TRBV7-2 and TRBJ2-5; D is perhaps TRBD1 (6 bases). Germline V CDR1 and CDR2: SGHTA, FQGNSA. This CDR3 contains 15 residues. V was shortened by 5 bases and J by 2 bases, with 15 bases between the two germline ends. CDR3 sequence reads: CASSRDSTGQETQYF. CDR3 in DNA: TGTGCCAGCAGCCGCGATTCTACAGGGCAAGAGACCCAGTACTTC.

This clonotype appeared a single time. The junction departs from germline at one end; a sequencing error may be responsible. The CDR3 DNA reads TGCGCCAGCAGCTTGGTAGGGGGGAACAATGGGCAGTTCTTC. It translates to CASSLVGGNNGQFF. This rearrangement joins TRBV5-1 to TRBJ2-1; perhaps D is TRBD1 or TRBD2 (6 bases each). Per the germline V gene, CDR1 is SGHRS and CDR2 is YFSETQ. The CDR3 is made up of 14 amino acids.

This clonotype was detected only a few times. This chain connects TRBV7-8 to TRBJ1-1; tentatively, D is TRBD1 (5 bases). Germline V gene sequence: CDR1 SGHVS, CDR2 FQNEAQ. Trimming removed 1 base at V and 7 bases at J, with 13 bases between. This CDR3 region has 14 residues. The DNA of the CDR3 is TGTGCCAGCAGCTTAGGGGCAGGGTCGGTTGAAGCTTTCTTT. Its protein product is CASSLGAGSVEAFF.

The chain uses TRBV7-9 and TRBJ2-5; a possible D gene is TRBD1 (6 bases). The J call may be incorrect, as the DNA end agrees better with TRBJ2-7. This CDR3 comprises 16 residues. Germline values: CDR1 SEHNR, CDR2 FQNEAQ (reference sequence). In nucleotides, the CDR3 is TGTGCCAGCAGCTCCGTCTACAGGGACCTCTCCTACGAGCAGTACTTC. Residues: CASSSVYRDLSYEQYF.

About this clonotype itself: The junction does not match germline at one end; this may be a read error. The rearrangement uses TRBV28 and TRBJ2-7, with D possibly being TRBD1 or TRBD2 (5 bases each). The CDR3 is 14 amino acids. The germline gives CDR1 MDHEN, CDR2 SYDVKM. The CDR3 loop reads CASSFYRGAHEQYF. DNA of the CDR3: TGCGCCAGCAGTTTTTACCGGGGCGCCCACGAGCAGTACTTC. The complete variable domain, with remaining parts taken from reference TRBV28 and TRBJ2-7, reads DVKVTQSSRYLVKRTGEKVFLECVQDMDHENMFWYRQDPGLGLRLIYFSYDVKMKEKGDIPEGYSVSREKKERFSLILESASTNQTSMYLCASSFYRGAHEQYFGPGTRLTVT.

This clonotype was detected a few times. The chain uses TRBV29-1 and TRBJ2-5; 9 bases map to TRBD1. Germline V gene lookup returns CDR1 SQVTM and CDR2 ANQGSEA. This CDR3 has 13 residues. Trimming took 5 bases from V and 4 from J; bases not matched to a gene: 5. The CDR3 is CSVTGGSVETQYF. The CDR3 DNA sequence: TGCAGCGTTACAGGGGGCTCGGTAGAGACCCAGTACTTC.

The table lists this clonotype with a few counts. V and J are TRBV2 and TRBJ1-2; D is perhaps TRBD1 (5 bases). CDR1 and CDR2 (germline): SNHLY, FYNNEI. The length of the CDR3 is 15 residues. The ends were cut back, 8 bases at V and 3 bases at J, with 19 bases in the middle. DNA for the CDR3: TGTGCCAGCCCAGGGTATAGGGACGTCGACTATGGCTACACCTTC. This codes for CASPGYRDVDYGYTF.

In this sample, this clonotype turned up a few times. V gene TRBV10-3 combines with J gene TRBJ1-4; D ambiguous. CDR3 length equals 13 residues. The germline V and J ends were trimmed by 0 bases and 6 bases, with 5 bases remaining between them. CDR1 and CDR2 (germline): ENHRY, SYGVKD. CDR3 DNA sequence: TGTGCCATCAGTGAGTCGAGGGATGAAAAACTGTTTTTT. Protein: CAISESRDEKLFF.

The rearrangement links TRBV7-9 to TRBJ1-1, with D hard to call. Per the germline V gene, CDR1 is SEHNR and CDR2 is FQNEAQ (reference sequence). The CDR3 sequence is 11 residues long. Trimming shortened V by 5 bases and J by 8 bases, and 9 bases separated the two germline ends. The CDR3 DNA is TGTGCCAGCAGCCCCCTAGGCGAAGCTTTCTTT. This codes for CASSPLGEAFF.

This clonotype was seen only a few times. The V gene is TRBV9, the J gene TRBJ1-2; TRBD1 might be the D (6 bases). The germline V gene encodes CDR1 SGDLS and CDR2 YYNGEE. CDR3 size: 13 residues. Trimming shortened V by 3 bases and J by 5 bases, and 11 bases separated the two germline ends. CDR3 sequence reads: CASSALQGYGYTF. The CDR3 DNA follows: TGTGCCAGCAGCGCTTTACAGGGATATGGCTACACCTTC.